Presented here are 25 T cell receptor beta chains from one specimen sequenced in a study of long-term antiretroviral therapy in people with HIV (dated 2022 in TCRdb). The immunoSEQ hsTCRB v3.0 assay was used at survey level resolution to sequence the TRB variable region. TCRdb carries this immuneACCESS record with in-frame sequences only. Its versions omit some clonotypes, under half of them owing to an unresolved V gene in the studies checked, with the rest unexplained. The sample table holds about 16,000 clones, of which over 65% were seen once. The ten largest account for over 20% of the sample. The material was unsorted PBMCs, obtained 2.1 years after starting antiretroviral therapy. The receptors stem from a man aged 40-55 years with HIV.

This chain connects TRBV5-8 to TRBJ1-1, with D hard to call. The CDR3 length is 12 residues. V was clipped by 0 bases and J by 5 bases, with 5 bases between them. CDR1 is SGHTS and CDR2 is YDEGEE in the germline V gene. In nucleotides, the CDR3 is TGTGCCAGCAGCTTGGGCAGAACTGAAGCTTTCTTT. Translation gives CASSLGRTEAFF.

The chain combines TRBV25-1 with TRBJ2-1; 9 bases agree with TRBD1. Germline assignment: CDR1 MGHDK and CDR2 SYGVNS. The CDR3 has 14 amino acids. J gave up 7 bases and V 7 bases, and 8 bases lay outside the gene matches. The CDR3: CASNPGTGMNEQFF. The CDR3 nucleotides read TGTGCCAGCAACCCTGGGACAGGGATGAATGAGCAGTTCTTC.

CDR3 coding DNA: TGTGCCAGCAGCTACGGGACTAGCGGGGGGGATGAGCAGTTCTTC. Its protein is CASSYGTSGGDEQFF. The chain recombines TRBV7-9 with TRBJ2-1; 16 bases fit TRBD2. This CDR3 contains 15 residues. Looked up from germline, CDR1 is SEHNR and CDR2 is FQNEAQ (reference sequence). V was clipped by 4 bases and J by 8 bases; unmatched bases: 2.

The J gene is TRBJ1-1, the V gene TRBV29-1; tentative D call: TRBD1 (6 bases). CDR3 length equals 15 residues. Deletions cut 0 bases from V and 3 bases from J, with 14 bases between. Germline assignment: CDR1 SQVTM and CDR2 ANQGSEA. The CDR3 DNA reads as TGCAGCGTTGAAGAGTGGGGGCGGGGGGACACTGAAGCTTTCTTT. It specifies CSVEEWGRGDTEAFF.

This chain links TRBV7-9 with TRBJ1-1; 7 bases agree with TRBD1. CDR3 length equals 12 residues. The germline V gene has CDR1 SEHNR and CDR2 FQNEAQ (reference sequence). V gave up 3 bases and J gave up 11 bases; unmatched junction bases: 6. The CDR3, as DNA: TGTGCCAGCAGCTTCGACAGGGAGCGGGCTTTCTTT. It translates to CASSFDRERAFF. Filled out from reference TRBV7-9 and TRBJ1-1, the complete variable domain reads DTGVSQNPRHKITKRGQNVTFRCDPISEHNRLYWYRQTLGQGPEFLTYFQNEAQLEKSRLLSDRFSAERPKGSFSTLEIQRTEQGDSAMYLCASSFDRERAFFGQGTRLTVV.

The chain is built from TRBV18 and TRBJ1-1; TRBD1 is a possible D gene (6 bases). CDR1 and CDR2 (germline): KGHSH, LQKENI. Trimming stripped 2 bases from V and 11 bases from J, with 21 bases between. The CDR3 runs 15 residues. CDR3 DNA sequence: TGTGCCAGCTCACCAGTCCACGACAGGCAAGAAGGGGCTTTCTTT. Amino acid sequence: CASSPVHDRQEGAFF.

The CDR3 DNA follows: TGTGCCAGCTCACCACCGTACGGAGGTGAGCAGTTCTTC. Translated, it gives CASSPPYGGEQFF. The chain carries TRBV18 and TRBJ2-1; weak D call: TRBD2 (5 bases). The CDR3 is 13 amino acids. Trimming left V 0 bases short and J 9 bases short, with 9 bases between. Looked up from germline, CDR1 is KGHSH and CDR2 is LQKENI.

The CDR3 spells CASSLVTDPSYEQYF. As DNA, the CDR3 is TGTGCCAGCAGCTTGGTGACAGATCCCTCCTACGAGCAGTACTTC. The chain combines TRBV7-8 with TRBJ2-7; D may be TRBD1 (5 bases). In germline, CDR1 is SGHVS, CDR2 FQNEAQ. The CDR3 has 15 amino acids. The V and J ends lost 3 bases and 0 bases respectively, with 12 bases between them. Full variable domain (rest looked up from reference TRBV7-8 and TRBJ2-7): GAGVSQSPRYKVAKRGQDVALRCDPISGHVSLFWYQQALGQGPEFLTYFQNEAQLDKSGLPSDRFFAERPEGSVSTLKIQRTQQEDSAVYLCASSLVTDPSYEQYFGPGTRLTVT.

The J gene is TRBJ1-5, the V gene TRBV30; no clear D. V was clipped by 0 bases and J by 0 bases, with 21 bases between them. Germline lookup yields CDR1 GTSNPN and CDR2 SVGIG (reference sequence). The CDR3 is made up of 19 amino acids. The CDR3 region is CAWSVKASSGRISNQPQHF. In nucleotides, the CDR3 is TGTGCCTGGAGTGTAAAGGCATCCTCTGGACGGATTAGCAATCAGCCCCAGCATTTT.

This chain uses TRBV9 with TRBJ2-1; 11 bases align to TRBD2. Germline V CDR1 and CDR2: SGDLS, YYNGEE. Trimming removed 0 bases from V and 10 bases from J; junction bases left unmatched: 6. This CDR3 has 15 amino acids. CDR3 bases: TGTGCCAGCAGCGTAGTGGGGACTAGCGGAACCGAGCAGTTCTTC. This sequence encodes CASSVVGTSGTEQFF.

The sample holds a few counts of this clone. CDR3 in DNA: TGCGCCAGCAGCCACGTTTCCGGACGGCTGAACACTGAAGCTTTCTTT. Protein sequence: CASSHVSGRLNTEAFF. This chain connects TRBV5-1 to TRBJ1-1; no clear D. CDR3 length: 16 residues. In germline, CDR1 is SGHRS, CDR2 YFSETQ. V was pared by 4 bases and J by 0 bases, with 16 bases between.

This rearrangement joins TRBV5-6 to TRBJ1-3, with 7 positions matching TRBD1. Germline CDR1 reads SGHDT; CDR2 reads YYEEEE. V trimming: 4 bases; J trimming: 7 bases; junction bases outside the gene matches: 8. There are 14 residues in the CDR3. CDR3 bases: TGTGCCAGCAGCCCGGACAGGACCCCGAACACCATATATTTT. It specifies CASSPDRTPNTIYF.

The chain is built from TRBV29-1 and TRBJ2-1; a weak D match, TRBD2 (5 bases). The CDR3 has 15 residues. CDR1 is SQVTM and CDR2 is ANQGSEA in the germline V gene. V was pared by 0 bases and J by 9 bases, with 18 bases between. CDR3 loop: CSVEEREITEGEQFF. CDR3 in DNA: TGCAGCGTTGAAGAACGGGAAATTACAGAGGGTGAGCAGTTCTTC.

The chain carries TRBV5-6 and TRBJ2-4; 9 bases line up with TRBD1. The CDR3 has 15 residues. Germline lookup yields CDR1 SGHDT and CDR2 YYEEEE. The ends lost 2 bases at V and 4 bases at J; junction bases unmatched: 4. CDR3 protein: CASSFPGTGKNIQYF. CDR3 coding DNA: TGTGCCAGCAGCTTTCCCGGGACAGGGAAAAACATTCAGTACTTC.

The rearrangement joins TRBV25-1 to TRBJ1-2; D remains unclear. CDR1 is MGHDK, CDR2 SYGVNS, per germline. This CDR3 has 15 residues. V was shortened by 8 bases and J by 8 bases, with 24 bases between the two germline ends. CDR3 region: CASSDTGPRPGGYTF. CDR3 nucleotides: TGTGCCAGCTCTGATACCGGGCCCCGGCCGGGGGGCTACACCTTC.

This chain uses TRBV2 with TRBJ2-1; D is perhaps TRBD2 (5 bases). Germline V CDR1 and CDR2: SNHLY, FYNNEI. Trimming left V 5 bases short and J 3 bases short, with 5 bases between. CDR3 length: 12 amino acids. Here the CDR3 DNA reads TGTGCCAGCAGTACTAGCTACAATGAGCAGTTCTTC. This sequence encodes CASSTSYNEQFF.

CDR3 coding DNA: TGTGCCAGCAGTTCTCTACCGGCTTCAAGCTCCTACGAGCAGTACTTC. Protein: CASSSLPASSSYEQYF. This chain joins TRBV6-6 and TRBJ2-7; D unclear. The V end lost 4 bases, the J end lost 0 bases, and 16 bases lay between the germline ends. This CDR3 spans 16 amino acids. Germline V lookup: CDR1 MNHNY, CDR2 SVGAGI (reference sequence).

The rearrangement uses TRBV19 and TRBJ2-7; 11 positions agree with TRBD1. Germline lookup yields CDR1 LNHDA and CDR2 SQIVND (reference sequence). Losses at the gene ends were 10 bases for V and 7 bases for J; bases not matched to a gene: 6. The CDR3 has 12 residues. The CDR3 nucleotides are TGTGCCACCGGACAGGGGGCGGGGGAGCAGTACTTC. Translation gives CATGQGAGEQYF. The variable domain in full, with the rest retrieved from reference TRBV19 and TRBJ2-7, is DGGITQSPKYLFRKEGQNVTLSCEQNLNHDAMYWYRQDPGQGLRLIYYSQIVNDFQKGDIAEGYSVSREKKESFPLTVTSAQKNPTAFYLCATGQGAGEQYFGPGTRLTVT.

The V call is TRBV15, the J call TRBJ2-1, with TRBD1 matching over 10 bases. The trim removed 1 base at V and 6 bases at J, leaving 6 bases unmatched. Germline CDR1 is LNHNV and CDR2 is YYDKDF (reference sequence). This CDR3 comprises 16 residues. The CDR3 DNA reads as TGTGCCACCAGCAGAGGGGGACAGGGGAGGGCCAATGAGCAGTTCTTC. Its protein is CATSRGGQGRANEQFF.

The rearrangement links TRBV7-9 to TRBJ1-1; possibly TRBD1 for D (5 bases). The CDR3 consists of 15 residues. With 1 base removed from V and 0 bases from J, the gap between germline ends came to 9 bases. Germline-derived CDR1 and CDR2 are SEHNR and FQNEAQ (reference sequence). CDR3 loop: CASSLGGGMNTEAFF. DNA for the CDR3: TGTGCCAGCAGCTTAGGTGGGGGAATGAACACTGAAGCTTTCTTT.

This clone was seen a handful of times. The CDR3: CASSPISVQETQYF. The CDR3 DNA follows: TGTGCCAGCAGCCCGATTAGCGTACAAGAGACCCAGTACTTC. The chain uses TRBV7-9 and TRBJ2-5; tentative D call: TRBD2 (5 bases). Looked up from germline, CDR1 is SEHNR and CDR2 is FQNEAQ (reference sequence). V was cut by 5 bases and J by 2 bases, with 12 bases left in between. The CDR3 contains 14 residues. The complete variable domain, with remaining parts taken from reference TRBV7-9 and TRBJ2-5, reads DTGVSQNPRHKITKRGQNVTFRCDPISEHNRLYWYRQTLGQGPEFLTYFQNEAQLEKSRLLSDRFSAERPKGSFSTLEIQRTEQGDSAMYLCASSPISVQETQYFGPGTRLLVL.

The chain uses TRBV5-1 and TRBJ2-7; 7 bases agree with TRBD1. The germline gives CDR1 SGHRS, CDR2 YFSETQ. CDR3 length equals 15 residues. V lost 4 bases to trimming and J lost 5 bases; unmatched junction nucleotides: 12. For the CDR3, the DNA is TGCGCCAGCAGCCCAAGGGGGCCCCAGGGGGACGAGCAGTACTTC. Its translation is CASSPRGPQGDEQYF.

The chain links TRBV20-1 to TRBJ1-1, with D perhaps TRBD1 (5 bases). CDR1 DFQATT and CDR2 SNEGSKA come from the germline V gene (reference sequence). The CDR3 is 11 amino acids. V shed 1 base and J shed 7 bases, with 7 bases lying between them. This CDR3 is CSARVGREAFF. The CDR3 region has the DNA TGCAGTGCTAGAGTGGGGCGTGAAGCTTTCTTT.

The rearrangement links TRBV10-2 to TRBJ2-3, with D possibly TRBD1 on 6 matching bases. Germline V gene data show CDR1 as WSHSY and CDR2 as SAAADI. V dropped 10 bases and J dropped 1 base, with 6 bases sitting between them. The CDR3 length is 11 residues. CDR3 in amino acids: CATGGTDTQYF. CDR3 DNA sequence: TGCGCCACAGGGGGCACAGATACGCAGTATTTT.

This chain links TRBV27 with TRBJ1-2; D possibly corresponds to TRBD1 (5 bases). This CDR3 is 14 amino acids long. Deletions cut 5 bases from V and 4 bases from J, with 14 bases between. Germline CDR1 and CDR2: MNHEY and SMNVEV (reference sequence). CDR3 coding DNA: TGTGCCAGCAGTGCCTCGGGGCACTTCTATGGCTACACCTTC. This gives the protein CASSASGHFYGYTF.